This T cell receptor beta chain was found in a study of T cell responses to AZD1222 COVID-19 vaccine. Whole-study results and caveats: In all cases, repertoires were sampled only after the peak T cell response. It was only five to seven AZD1222 recipients who were seropositive at baseline. Vaccine-related CD4 TCRs covered spike, predominating at 160-218 and 743-854.

Turning to this clone: The antigen is unknown.

Using immunoSEQ multiplex PCR, the repertoire was profiled, and TCRdb retains in-frame clones only, with some absent. The data hold 55,000 to 80,000 clones, with around 84% observed a single time. The sequences come from peripheral blood, collected on day 0 of AZD1222 vaccination. The receptor was isolated from an adult in good health.

CDR3 nucleotides: TGTGCCAGCAGCTTGGCGGGGGACAACACTGAAGCTTTCTTT. As protein: CASSLAGDNTEAFF. V and J are TRBV5-6 and TRBJ1-1; D is possibly TRBD1 (5 bases). Trimming stripped 0 bases from V and 2 bases from J, with 8 bases between. The CDR3 runs to 14 residues. Germline values: CDR1 SGHDT, CDR2 YYEEEE.